The 32 T cell receptor beta chains reported below all come from one sample, sequenced in a study of cytomegalovirus exposure and HLA in healthy donors. Both 60 Vbeta primers and 13 Jbeta primers went into the PCR. The data were produced by immunoSEQ multiplex PCR, yet TCRdb's version contains in-frame clones alone and is incomplete. Recorded for this sample: approximately 100,000 clones. Sequenced input: PBMCs. These receptors were collected from a man aged 45-65 years in good health and CMV-seropositive.

The chain uses TRBV5-1 and TRBJ2-1; D uncertain. Trimming left V 4 bases short and J 8 bases short, with 19 bases between. Germline values: CDR1 SGHRS, CDR2 YFSETQ. The CDR3 extends over 15 amino acids. CDR3 loop: CASSLRVNRSYEQFF. The CDR3 DNA reads TGCGCCAGCAGCCTCCGGGTCAACCGTTCTTATGAGCAGTTCTTC.

The chain links TRBV21-1 to TRBJ1-1. TRBV21-1 is reported as a pseudogene. The CDR3 consists of 14 residues. Here the CDR3 DNA reads TGTGCCAGCAGCGAGCCCCGGCAGCCGAGGGAAGCTTTCTTT. Its translation is CASSEPRQPREAFF.

V is TRBV5-1 and J is TRBJ2-1; perhaps TRBD2 as D (5 bases). The CDR3 runs to 15 residues. Per germline, CDR1 SGHRS and CDR2 YFSETQ. Trimming took 0 bases from V and 1 from J, leaving 8 bases between them. The CDR3 reads CASSLVGGSYNEQFF. As DNA, the CDR3 is TGCGCCAGCAGCTTGGTAGGAGGATCCTACAATGAGCAGTTCTTC.

The chain recombines TRBV6-1 with TRBJ2-5, with a possible D match to TRBD1 (6 bases). The CDR3 is made up of 17 amino acids. V gave up 0 bases and J gave up 1 base, with 15 bases separating them. Germline lookup yields CDR1 MNHNS and CDR2 SASEGT. In DNA, the CDR3 is TGTGCCAGCAGTGAAGCCCTTATCCAGGGGTTCCAAGAGACCCAGTACTTC. It specifies CASSEALIQGFQETQYF.

The J gene is TRBJ2-1, the V gene TRBV7-3, with 11 positions matching TRBD2. The CDR3 consists of 17 residues. Germline trimming cut 4 bases from V and 2 bases from J; bases unmatched to any gene: 7. CDR1 and CDR2 from the germline V gene are SGHTA and FQGTGA. The CDR3 DNA follows: TGTGCCAGCAGCTCCTTAGCGGGAGGGCCTACCTACAATGAGCAGTTCTTC. It yields the protein CASSSLAGGPTYNEQFF. The full variable domain, its missing parts supplied by reference TRBV7-3 and TRBJ2-1, is GAGVSQTPSNKVTEKGKYVELRCDPISGHTALYWYRQSLGQGPEFLIYFQGTGAADDSGLPNDRFFAVRPEGSVSTLKIQRTERGDSAVYLCASSSLAGGPTYNEQFFGPGTRLTVL.

CDR3 DNA sequence: TGCGCCAGCAGCCCAGGTGCAGGGGGCAGGTCTGGGGCCAACGTCCTGACTTTC. This codes for CASSPGAGGRSGANVLTF. The chain links TRBV4-3 to TRBJ2-6; 8 bases fit TRBD1. Germline V gives CDR1 LGHNA, CDR2 YSLEER. J gave up 1 base and V 4 bases, and 9 bases lay outside the gene matches. This CDR3 region has 18 residues.

This sequence joins TRBV9 and TRBJ1-4; maybe TRBD1 (6 bases). The V gene's germline CDR1 is SGDLS and CDR2 YYNGEE. V lost 3 bases, J lost 6 bases, and 12 bases lay in between. The CDR3 spans 14 residues. In nucleotides, the CDR3 is TGTGCCAGCAGCGAGCTGGGGGCGGATGAAAAACTGTTTTTT. Its translation: CASSELGADEKLFF. The variable domain in full, with the rest retrieved from reference TRBV9 and TRBJ1-4, is DSGVTQTPKHLITATGQRVTLRCSPRSGDLSVYWYQQSLDQGLQFLIQYYNGEERAKGNILERFSAQQFPDLHSELNLSSLELGDSALYFCASSELGADEKLFFGSGTQLSVL.

The chain combines TRBV28 with TRBJ1-5; D not resolved. V lost 4 bases and J 16 bases, leaving 17 bases between the germline ends. Per the germline V gene, CDR1 is MDHEN and CDR2 is SYDVKM. The CDR3 contains 12 residues. The CDR3 sequence is CASSSIRLIVHF. CDR3 nucleotide sequence: TGTGCCAGCAGTTCTATAAGACTGATCGTCCATTTT. The full variable domain, its missing parts supplied by reference TRBV28 and TRBJ1-5, is DVKVTQSSRYLVKRTGEKVFLECVQDMDHENMFWYRQDPGLGLRLIYFSYDVKMKEKGDIPEGYSVSREKKERFSLILESASTNQTSMYLCASSSIRLIVHFGDGTRLSIL.

V is TRBV11-3 and J is TRBJ1-4, with TRBD1 matching over 8 bases. Germline CDR1 SGHNT, CDR2 YENEEA. The CDR3 consists of 18 residues. Trimming removed 1 base from V and 4 bases from J; junction bases left unmatched: 11. CDR3 sequence reads: CASSLGDRFHNGNEKLFF. CDR3 in DNA: TGTGCCAGCAGCTTAGGGGACAGGTTTCACAACGGTAATGAAAAACTGTTTTTT.

This chain connects TRBV28 to TRBJ1-2; D is uncertain. Germline assignment: CDR1 MDHEN and CDR2 SYDVKM. The CDR3 spans 16 residues. V was cut by 7 bases and J by 6 bases, with 24 bases left in between. CDR3 sequence (DNA): TGTGCCAGCACCCGCGTCGGGTTATCGGGTATTAATGGCTACACCTTC. Protein: CASTRVGLSGINGYTF.

The DNA for the CDR3 is TGCGCCAGCAGCCCTAACCTGCTAGGAGATACGCAGTATTTT. It encodes CASSPNLLGDTQYF. The chain is built from TRBV5-1 and TRBJ2-3; D not certain. Between the trimmed V and J ends, which lost 4 bases and 5 bases, there was a span of 14 bases. Germline loops: CDR1 SGHRS, CDR2 YFSETQ. This CDR3 is 14 amino acids long.

This chain links TRBV13 with TRBJ2-3, with a possible D match to TRBD1 (5 bases). The CDR3 length is 13 residues. The V and J ends lost 5 bases and 11 bases respectively, with 17 bases between them. Germline V lookup: CDR1 PRHDT, CDR2 FYEKMQ (reference sequence). CDR3 sequence: CASSTSTVIQQYF. As DNA, the CDR3 is TGTGCCAGCAGCACTTCGACAGTCATCCAGCAGTATTTT.

The chain links TRBV5-4 to TRBJ2-2, with a tentative D call TRBD1 (5 bases). The length of the CDR3 is 15 residues. The germline V gene encodes CDR1 SGHNT and CDR2 YYREEE (reference sequence). V shed 1 base and J shed 3 bases, with 10 bases lying between them. CDR3 sequence reads: CASSLNQGYTGELFF. Here the CDR3 DNA reads TGTGCCAGCAGCTTGAATCAGGGATACACCGGGGAGCTGTTTTTT.

The chain employs TRBV4-3 and TRBJ2-2; D unresolved. The germline V and J ends were trimmed by 0 bases and 0 bases, with 11 bases remaining between them. Germline V gene data show CDR1 as LGHNA and CDR2 as YSLEER. The CDR3 loop spans 17 amino acids. CDR3 DNA: TGCGCCAGCAGCCAAGACTTTGGAGCGACGAACACCGGGGAGCTGTTTTTT. This gives the protein CASSQDFGATNTGELFF.

The chain is built from TRBV7-2 and TRBJ2-1, with 9 positions matching TRBD2. V lost 5 bases, J lost 6 bases, and 5 bases stayed unmatched. Germline CDR1 SGHTA, CDR2 FQGNSA. This CDR3 contains 14 residues. CDR3 protein: CASSRLAEPNEQFF. The CDR3, as DNA: TGTGCCAGCAGCCGACTAGCGGAACCCAATGAGCAGTTCTTC. Looking up the rest from reference TRBV7-2 and TRBJ2-1 gives the full variable domain: GAGVSQSPSNKVTEKGKDVELRCDPISGHTALYWYRQSLGQGLEFLIYFQGNSAPDKSGLPSDRFSAERTGGSVSTLTIQRTQQEDSAVYLCASSRLAEPNEQFFGPGTRLTVL.

The chain combines TRBV6-6 with TRBJ1-1; TRBD1 is a possible D gene (6 bases). The CDR3 runs 14 residues. CDR1 MNHNY and CDR2 SVGAGI come from the germline V gene (reference sequence). The ends were cut back, 4 bases at V and 0 bases at J, with 9 bases in the middle. The DNA of the CDR3 is TGTGCCAGCAGTTCGGACAGTTTGAACACTGAAGCTTTCTTT. Protein sequence: CASSSDSLNTEAFF.

Turning to this clone: At one end the junction does not follow the germline gene, possibly because of a read error. The chain has TRBV28 and TRBJ1-1, with TRBD1 as a possible D gene (5 bases). The germline gives CDR1 MDHEN, CDR2 SYDVKM. The CDR3 has 15 residues. The CDR3: CASGLWAGVNTEAFF. The CDR3 DNA reads as TGTGCCAGCGGTTTATGGGCGGGGGTGAACACTGAAGCTTTCTTT.

V gene TRBV18 combines with J gene TRBJ2-1; TRBD2 matches at 8 bases. The CDR3 extends over 15 amino acids. J lost 0 bases, V lost 6 bases, and 4 bases had no gene match. CDR1 is KGHSH and CDR2 is LQKENI in the germline V gene. The CDR3 region has the DNA TGTGCCAGCTCCCCCAGCGGGGGCTCCTACAATGAGCAGTTCTTC. As protein: CASSPSGGSYNEQFF.

As regards this clone: Within the sample, other DNA sequences also encode this same CDR3. The gene calls are TRBV18 and TRBJ2-3, with unresolved D. CDR3 length: 13 amino acids. V was cut by 2 bases and J by 0 bases, with 3 bases left in between. Germline lookup yields CDR1 KGHSH and CDR2 LQKENI. CDR3 DNA: TGTGCCAGCTCACCAGCGAGCACAGATACGCAGTATTTT. This encodes CASSPASTDTQYF. Drawing the rest from reference TRBV18 and TRBJ2-3, the complete variable domain is NAGVMQNPRHLVRRRGQEARLRCSPMKGHSHVYWYRQLPEEGLKFMVYLQKENIIDESGMPKERFSAEFPKEGPSILRIQQVVRGDSAAYFCASSPASTDTQYFGPGTRLTVL.

The chain uses TRBV18 and TRBJ1-5; 11 bases are a match to TRBD1. Germline trimming cut 3 bases from V and 4 bases from J; bases unmatched to any gene: 5. Germline lookup yields CDR1 KGHSH and CDR2 LQKENI. CDR3 length: 16 amino acids. CDR3 sequence: CASSPGTGGLNQPQHF. The CDR3 DNA sequence: TGTGCCAGCTCACCGGGGACAGGGGGACTAAATCAGCCCCAGCATTTT.

The gene calls are TRBV10-3 and TRBJ2-5; 8 bases map to TRBD2. Germline V gives CDR1 ENHRY, CDR2 SYGVKD. This CDR3 is built from 14 residues. V was pared by 9 bases and J by 1 base, with 7 bases of the junction left unmatched. CDR3 residues: CAISRTSSQETQYF. The CDR3 region has the DNA TGTGCCATTTCGCGGACTAGCAGCCAAGAGACCCAGTACTTC.

This sequence joins TRBV7-9 and TRBJ2-7; D remains unclear. The CDR3 length is 13 residues. Trimming left V 1 base short and J 7 bases short, with 11 bases between. From germline, CDR1 is SEHNR and CDR2 FQNEAQ (reference sequence). DNA of the CDR3: TGTGCCAGCAGCTTAGGGGTCCGAAGGGAGCAGTACGTC. It encodes CASSLGVRREQYV.

This chain uses TRBV4-3 with TRBJ2-1; the match to TRBD2 covers 7 bases. The junction had 7 bases not matched to a gene; V was cut back by 5 bases and J by 9 bases. From germline, CDR1 is LGHNA and CDR2 YSLEER. The CDR3 covers 13 residues. The CDR3 here is CASSILANGEQFF. CDR3 nucleotide sequence: TGCGCCAGCAGCATACTAGCGAACGGTGAGCAGTTCTTC.

CDR3 in DNA: TGTGCCAGCAGCCTAGCGGGAGGACGCACGTATACGCAGTATTTT. Protein product: CASSLAGGRTYTQYF. The rearrangement links TRBV11-3 to TRBJ2-3; 11 bases map to TRBD2. The junction had 8 bases not matched to a gene; V was cut back by 5 bases and J by 7 bases. CDR1 is SGHNT, CDR2 YENEEA, per germline. The CDR3 loop spans 15 amino acids.

V is TRBV4-2 and J is TRBJ1-5; D is unclear. V shed 0 bases and J shed 10 bases, with 10 bases lying between them. The CDR3 spans 13 residues. Germline CDR1 and CDR2: LGHNA and YNFKEQ. The CDR3 reads CASSQEADLPQHF. The CDR3 nucleotides read TGTGCCAGCAGCCAAGAGGCGGATCTACCCCAGCATTTT.

V gene TRBV4-2 combines with J gene TRBJ2-3, with D hard to call. This CDR3 region has 13 residues. The germline CDR1 and CDR2 sequences are LGHNA and YNFKEQ. V was shortened by 0 bases and J by 4 bases, with 5 bases between the two germline ends. CDR3 residues: CASSQDPADTQYF. DNA for the CDR3: TGTGCCAGCAGCCAAGATCCGGCAGATACGCAGTATTTT.

The gene calls are TRBV6-5 and TRBJ1-2; 11 bases are a match to TRBD1. The CDR3 has 13 residues. CDR1 MNHEY and CDR2 SVGAGI come from the germline V gene. The V gene end was trimmed by 5 bases and the J gene end by 5 bases; junction bases not matched to a gene: 1. CDR3 in amino acids: CASSGTGGYGYTF. The CDR3 region has the DNA TGTGCCAGCAGTGGGACAGGGGGGTATGGCTACACCTTC.

The genes are TRBV14 and TRBJ2-1; the D is unclear. In germline, CDR1 is SGHDN, CDR2 FVKESK. The CDR3 is 11 residues long. Trimming left V 3 bases short and J 8 bases short, with 5 bases between. The CDR3 region is CASSHRDEQFF. CDR3 nucleotides: TGTGCCAGCAGCCATAGAGATGAGCAGTTCTTC.

The chain couples TRBV10-1 to TRBJ2-2; 7 bases are shared with TRBD1. CDR3 length: 15 residues. Germline V gene data show CDR1 as WNHNN and CDR2 as SYGVQD (reference sequence). Trimming removed 6 bases from V and 0 bases from J; junction bases left unmatched: 4. CDR3 residues: CASSTGQSNTGELFF. The DNA for the CDR3 is TGCGCCAGCAGCACGGGACAGTCGAACACCGGGGAGCTGTTTTTT.

The chain combines TRBV7-8 with TRBJ2-1; perhaps TRBD2 as D (6 bases). CDR3 length: 16 residues. The ends were cut back, 5 bases at V and 4 bases at J, with 18 bases in the middle. Germline V gene sequence: CDR1 SGHVS, CDR2 FQNEAQ. The CDR3, as DNA: TGTGCCAGCAGCACTAGGGGTAGCGGAAATTACAATGAGCAGTTCTTC. This sequence encodes CASSTRGSGNYNEQFF.

V gene TRBV5-4 combines with J gene TRBJ2-1; D possibly corresponds to TRBD2 (5 bases). This CDR3 comprises 15 residues. The germline V and J ends were trimmed by 3 bases and 6 bases, with 16 bases remaining between them. Germline V lookup: CDR1 SGHNT, CDR2 YYREEE (reference sequence). CDR3: CASSSRDRSLNEQFF. CDR3 DNA sequence: TGTGCCAGCAGCTCCCGGGATCGGAGCCTCAATGAGCAGTTCTTC.

The chain combines TRBV6-1 with TRBJ1-2; D unresolved. V was trimmed by 2 bases and J by 5 bases, leaving 3 bases between them. The germline CDR1 and CDR2 sequences are MNHNS and SASEGT. The CDR3 totals 11 residues. The CDR3 DNA reads as TGTGCCAGCAGTGAACGGTATGGCTACACCTTC. The encoded protein is CASSERYGYTF.